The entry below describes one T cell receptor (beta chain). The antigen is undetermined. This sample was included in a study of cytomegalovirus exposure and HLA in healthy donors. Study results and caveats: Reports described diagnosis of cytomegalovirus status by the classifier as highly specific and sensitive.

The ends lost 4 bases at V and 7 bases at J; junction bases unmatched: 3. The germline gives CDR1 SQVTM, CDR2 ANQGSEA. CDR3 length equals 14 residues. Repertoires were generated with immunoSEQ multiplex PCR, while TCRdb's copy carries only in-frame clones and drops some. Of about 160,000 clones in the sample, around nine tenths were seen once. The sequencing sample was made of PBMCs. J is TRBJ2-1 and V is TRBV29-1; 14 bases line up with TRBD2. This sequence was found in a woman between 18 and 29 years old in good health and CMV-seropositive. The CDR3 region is CSVAGTSGRNEQFF. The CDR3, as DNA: TGCAGCGTTGCCGGGACTAGCGGGAGAAATGAGCAGTTCTTC.